Following are 16 T cell receptor beta chains from one sample sequenced in a study of T cell responses to AZD1222 COVID-19 vaccine. Assay used: immunoSEQ multiplex PCR; TCRdb lists only in-frame clones, some missing. Here the sample spans around 130,000 clones, just over 85% being singletons. Sequencing used peripheral blood, obtained on day 0 of AZD1222 vaccination. The receptors here all came from an adult in good health.

The chain recombines TRBV5-1 with TRBJ2-1; D gene ambiguous. V dropped 4 bases and J dropped 4 bases, with 6 bases sitting between them. This CDR3 is 12 amino acids long. Germline assignment: CDR1 SGHRS and CDR2 YFSETQ. CDR3 DNA sequence: TGCGCCAGCAGCCTAGAGTACAATGAGCAGTTCTTC. It codes for CASSLEYNEQFF. Supplemented by reference TRBV5-1 and TRBJ2-1, the full variable domain reads KAGVTQTPRYLIKTRGQQVTLSCSPISGHRSVSWYQQTPGQGLQFLFEYFSETQRNKGNFPGRFSGRQFSNSRSEMNVSTLELGDSALYLCASSLEYNEQFFGPGTRLTVL.

In the case of this clone: The same CDR3 also results from other DNA sequences found in this sample. The chain combines TRBV11-1 with TRBJ1-1; unclear D gene. The germline gives CDR1 SGHAT, CDR2 FQDESV (reference sequence). This CDR3 has 13 amino acids. The ends were cut back, 0 bases at V and 3 bases at J, with 5 bases in the middle. CDR3 sequence reads: CASSLAGYTEAFF. CDR3 sequence (DNA): TGTGCCAGCAGCTTAGCGGGGTACACTGAAGCTTTCTTT.

This chain connects TRBV19 to TRBJ2-3; TRBD2 aligns across 8 bases. Germline assignment: CDR1 LNHDA and CDR2 SQIVND (reference sequence). Losses at the gene ends were 5 bases for V and 2 bases for J; bases not matched to a gene: 6. The CDR3 totals 15 residues. The CDR3 DNA sequence: TGTGCCAGTAGTGAGGCGGGAGGCGACACAGATACGCAGTATTTT. Protein sequence: CASSEAGGDTDTQYF.

This chain uses TRBV6-6 with TRBJ1-4, with 7 bases matching TRBD1. The CDR3 totals 15 residues. J lost 7 bases, V lost 6 bases, and 11 bases had no gene match. Germline CDR1 and CDR2: MNHNY and SVGAGI (reference sequence). The CDR3 spells CASRELQGKGEKLFF. CDR3 sequence (DNA): TGTGCCAGCAGAGAACTACAGGGGAAGGGTGAAAAACTGTTTTTT.

The gene calls are TRBV9 and TRBJ2-2; weak D call: TRBD2 (6 bases). Trimming left V 3 bases short and J 4 bases short, with 13 bases between. The CDR3 totals 15 residues. Germline CDR1 SGDLS, CDR2 YYNGEE. DNA of the CDR3: TGTGCCAGCAGCGATCAGGGAGCGGGCACCGGGGAGCTGTTTTTT. It specifies CASSDQGAGTGELFF.

The chain recombines TRBV7-9 with TRBJ1-2, with TRBD1 identical over 8 bases. The CDR3 contains 15 residues. Germline assignment: CDR1 SEHNR and CDR2 FQNEAQ (reference sequence). Trimming at V came to 7 bases and at J to 4 bases, leaving 11 bases not matched to a gene. This CDR3 is CASTRGQGSIYGYTF. The CDR3 coding sequence is TGTGCCAGCACCAGGGGGCAAGGGAGTATCTATGGCTACACCTTC.

V gene TRBV5-1 combines with J gene TRBJ2-2; D is possibly TRBD1 (6 bases). The ends were cut back, 1 base at V and 4 bases at J, with 8 bases in the middle. This CDR3 comprises 14 residues. Germline V CDR1 and CDR2: SGHRS, YFSETQ. CDR3 bases: TGCGCCAGCAGCTTGCCAGGGGTCACCGGGGAGCTGTTTTTT. This gives the protein CASSLPGVTGELFF.

The chain uses TRBV28 and TRBJ1-1, with 9 bases fitting TRBD1. Germline V gene sequence: CDR1 MDHEN, CDR2 SYDVKM. This CDR3 comprises 15 residues. V trimming: 6 bases; J trimming: 6 bases; junction bases outside the gene matches: 11. This chain's CDR3 is CASSLGGQGNAEAFF. For the CDR3, the DNA is TGTGCCAGCAGCCTAGGGGGACAGGGTAACGCTGAAGCTTTCTTT.

J is TRBJ2-1 and V is TRBV5-4, with D possibly being TRBD2 (5 bases). The germline gives CDR1 SGHNT, CDR2 YYREEE (reference sequence). This CDR3 has 11 amino acids. Trimming shortened V by 4 bases and J by 10 bases, and 9 bases separated the two germline ends. CDR3 residues: CASSKSSEQFF. The CDR3 DNA is TGTGCCAGCAGCAAATCTAGCGAGCAGTTCTTC.

A single count supports this clone. This chain joins TRBV11-2 and TRBJ2-3; 14 nucleotides agree with TRBD2. With 5 bases clipped from V and 4 bases from J, the junction kept 5 bases outside the gene matches. There are 16 residues in the CDR3. CDR1 is SGHAT and CDR2 is FQNNGV in the germline V gene. Here the CDR3 DNA reads TGTGCCAGCAGCCCAAGACTAGCGGGGGGGGCAGATACGCAGTATTTT. It is translated as CASSPRLAGGADTQYF.

This clone was counted a single time. J is TRBJ1-5 and V is TRBV21-1. TRBV21-1 corresponds to a pseudogene. The CDR3 has 15 amino acids. The CDR3 nucleotides are TGTGCCAGCAGCAAGGTAGGCAGAAGCAATCAGCCCCAGCATTTT. It codes for CASSKVGRSNQPQHF.

The genes are TRBV3-1 (or the pseudogene TRBV3-2) and TRBJ2-5; D not resolved. Germline CDR1 reads LGHDT; CDR2 reads YNNKEL (reference sequence). The CDR3 runs 13 residues. V lost 1 base to trimming and J lost 3 bases, with 6 bases between them. DNA of the CDR3: TGTGCCAGCAGCCAAGGCTTGAAAGAGACCCAGTACTTC. Amino acid sequence: CASSQGLKETQYF.

The CDR3 nucleotides are TGTGCCAGCTCACCCGGACAGGGTCCGAACACCGGGGAGCTGTTTTTT. It codes for CASSPGQGPNTGELFF. The chain combines TRBV18 with TRBJ2-2; 8 bases agree with TRBD1. The germline gives CDR1 KGHSH, CDR2 LQKENI. The CDR3 spans 16 residues. V lost 3 bases, J lost 0 bases, and 3 bases stayed unmatched.

J is TRBJ1-6 and V is TRBV6-5; the D is unclear. V shed 7 bases and J shed 10 bases, with 14 bases lying between them. The CDR3 runs 13 residues. The V gene's germline CDR1 is MNHEY and CDR2 SVGAGI. The CDR3 spells CASIGSLKSPLHF. The CDR3 DNA reads TGTGCCAGCATTGGAAGTCTTAAGTCACCCCTCCACTTT.

The chain employs TRBV29-1 and TRBJ1-1; no clear D gene. The V end lost 4 bases, the J end lost 11 bases, and 11 bases lay between the germline ends. This CDR3 has 10 amino acids. Germline loops: CDR1 SQVTM, CDR2 ANQGSEA. As DNA, the CDR3 is TGCAGCGTTGGTGACTCGGGGGCTTTCTTT. This gives the protein CSVGDSGAFF.

The chain couples TRBV24-1 to TRBJ1-2; D not resolved. The CDR3 is 15 amino acids. The V end lost 4 bases, the J end lost 0 bases, and 11 bases lay between the germline ends. CDR1 and CDR2 (germline): KGHDR, SFDVKD. The CDR3 DNA sequence: TGTGCCACCAGTGACCCCGCATTGACTAACTATGGCTACACCTTC. This codes for CATSDPALTNYGYTF.